This T cell receptor (beta chain) was observed in a study of graft-versus-host responses after intestinal transplantation (dated by TCRdb to about 2021). Concerning the study at large: Multivisceral, liver-intestinal, or isolated intestinal transplants were received by the recipients. Every recipient was given anti-thymocyte globulin induction, then maintenance tacrolimus and steroids for 2 to 4 years. To identify alloreactive clones, pre-transplant mixed lymphocyte reaction products were sequenced and then compared with unstimulated pre-transplant donor and recipient T cells. Rather than going through the commercial service, samples from a few later patients were sequenced in-house on an Illumina MiSeq and processed with MiXCR. The cohort enrolled about two dozen intestinal transplant recipients including one retransplant, and a few patients lacking pretransplant specimens were excluded. After intestinal transplantation, graft-versus-host and host-versus-graft alloreactive T cell clones were followed in the graft, circulation and bone marrow using bulk TCR-beta CDR3 sequencing. A peak of at least 4% donor T cells among recipient peripheral blood mononuclear cells was the definition used for donor T cell macrochimerism. On the study overall, not on this receptor specifically: GvH clones were detected in recipient bone marrow, and some of these GvH clones were observed earlier in ileal mucosa or blood, consistent with an intestinal mucosal origin. In the allografts of patients with donor T cell macrochimerism, GvH to HvG T cell clonal ratios were high. Early after transplant, peak levels of circulating GvH clones were found to be associated with declines in HvG clones. The conclusions were limited by the relatively low number and heterogeneity of the intestinal transplant patients.

Receptor libraries were prepared by the immunoSEQ multiplex PCR assay. In most patients, genomic DNA was isolated using the Qiagen DNeasy Blood and Tissue Kit and sent frozen to Adaptive Biotechnologies for TCR sequencing. High-throughput TCR-beta CDR3 sequencing of genomic DNA from most patients was performed by Adaptive Biotechnologies. Turning to the authors' computational methods: TCR sequencing data for approximately 17 patients were retrieved from Adaptive's ImmunoSEQ software; a few other patients were processed with MiXCR and VDJtools. CD4 versus CD8 sorting errors were corrected by removing sequences found in both subsets at a frequency ratio below 5:1. CDR3 nucleotide sequences shared between donor and recipient were removed because their origin could not be assigned. Alloreactive clones required at least 2-fold expansion over unstimulated cells and minimum CFSE-low frequency of 0.002% (template counts) or 0.001% (read counts). Clones were considered mappable if detected in sequenced pre-transplant spleen, lymph node, or MLR CFSE-low populations of the donor or recipient. The cumulative frequency of alloreactive clones was calculated as a percentage of all sequences, weighted by copy number. TCRdb carries this immuneACCESS record with in-frame sequences only. Its versions omit some clonotypes, under half of them owing to an unresolved V gene in the studies checked, with the rest unexplained. For V, J and clone size, that table is used; D and trimming come from the DNA. The sample yields approximately 99,000 clones; around 93% were counted once. The biggest ten clones account for about 0.072% of the sample.

The sample's time point label is to be understood as: cells obtained before transplantation from donor or recipient. CD3+CD4+ and CD3+CD8+ populations were FACS-sorted from unstimulated pre-transplant donor and recipient cells taken from spleen or lymph nodes. From a lookup of the germline V gene, CDR1 and CDR2 are MNHEY and SVGAGI. The CDR3, from cysteine to phenylalanine, totals 15 residues. The CDR3 DNA has 45 bases and is translated from base 1. Concerning this clone: The antigen it recognizes is unknown. No base qualities exist here, and no much larger clone lies one base off it.

The sample was unstimulated CD8+ T cells sorted from spleen or lymph node cells, taken before transplant. This chain joins TRBV6-5 to TRBJ2-5, and TRBD2 aligns with 11 junction nucleotides. The end of the DNA is better explained by TRBJ2-7, so the J call may be wrong. This receptor was identified in a human donor who was the organ donor for an intestinal transplant. DNA sequence: TGTGCCAGCAGTTCCTTAGCGGGAGGGGCCTACGAGCAGTACTTC. This translates into CASSSLAGGAYEQYF.